The 11 T cell receptor beta chains presented below share a single source sample, sequenced in a study of T cells expressing NK-cell markers. TCRdb reprocessed the 5' RACE reads, keeping one entry per CDR3 protein, no DNA. Recorded for this sample: 200,000 to 300,000 distinct CDR3 sequences. The sequencing input was blood T cells: a sorted CD56 or NKG2C T cell subset, CD4+ or CD8+ T cells, or bulk PBMC T cells (not recorded which). The receptors were sampled from a woman aged 18 to 75 in good health.

The chain uses TRBV6-5 and TRBJ1-1; as DNA is missing, the TRBD1 call by TCRdb cannot be tested. Germline V gives CDR1 MNHEY, CDR2 SVGAGI. The CDR3 consists of 15 residues. The CDR3 protein is CASSYGGTGSTEAFF.

This chain links TRBV7-9 with TRBJ1-6; TCRdb outputs TRBD1, but without DNA this stays unchecked. The germline V gene has CDR1 SEHNR and CDR2 FQNEAQ (reference sequence). This CDR3 spans 16 amino acids. The CDR3 region is CASSPSRRTGRSPLHF.

J is TRBJ2-3 and V is TRBV20-1; TCRdb indicates TRBD1, and absent DNA this call remains unverified. This CDR3 region has 13 residues. CDR1 DFQATT and CDR2 SNEGSKA come from the germline V gene (reference sequence). The CDR3 here is CSARAPAGDTQYF.

The genes are TRBV5-1 and TRBJ1-5; TCRdb's D gene call, TRBD1, goes unchecked for lack of DNA. The CDR3 totals 17 residues. CDR1 is SGHRS and CDR2 is YFSETQ in the germline V gene. This chain's CDR3 is CASRPRGIPYSNQPQHF.

The chain uses TRBV20-1 and TRBJ1-3; the TCRdb D gene call, TRBD1, has no DNA to confirm it. The CDR3 runs 17 residues. Germline-derived CDR1 and CDR2 are DFQATT and SNEGSKA (reference sequence). The CDR3 here is CSAYGQADGFTGNTIYF.

The rearrangement links TRBV13 to TRBJ2-7; no DNA is available, so the TRBD1 call from TCRdb remains unchecked. The CDR3 consists of 15 residues. Germline CDR1 is PRHDT and CDR2 is FYEKMQ (reference sequence). The chain's CDR3 is CASSRPGGNSYEQYF.

CDR3 in amino acids: CASSYGAESGYEQYF. This chain joins TRBV6-5 and TRBJ2-7; TCRdb selects TRBD1, and the lack of DNA leaves this call unchecked. Germline V lookup: CDR1 MNHEY, CDR2 SVGAGI. This CDR3 has 15 amino acids.

Here the CDR3 reads CSAGRLAGGPDTQYF. This sequence joins TRBV20-1 and TRBJ2-3; TCRdb's D gene call, TRBD2, goes unchecked for lack of DNA. The CDR3 is 15 residues long. The germline CDR1 and CDR2 sequences are DFQATT and SNEGSKA (reference sequence).

The rearrangement links TRBV10-3 to TRBJ2-7; TCRdb selects TRBD2, and the lack of DNA leaves this call unchecked. This CDR3 comprises 15 residues. The germline V gene has CDR1 ENHRY and CDR2 SYGVKD. Here the CDR3 reads CAISESAGGQNEQYF.

V usage is TRBV5-1 and J usage is TRBJ2-7; checking the TCRdb D call of TRBD2 is not possible without DNA. Germline V CDR1 and CDR2: SGHRS, YFSETQ. The CDR3 consists of 16 residues. The CDR3 is CASSSTPSGRVYEQYF.

The J gene is TRBJ2-1, the V gene TRBV5-1. This CDR3 is 16 amino acids long. CDR1 SGHRS and CDR2 YFSETQ come from the germline V gene. CDR3 amino acids: CASSSGPGVSYNEQFF.